This entry features one T cell receptor (beta chain) sequence. What it binds is unknown. The data were taken from a study of shared clonotypes between healthy human individuals. The overall study: The plates for each donor numbered three CD4 naive, three CD4 memory, two CD8 naive and one CD8 memory.

Naive CD8 cells lacked CD45RO and underwent positive selection for CCR7, leaving out terminally differentiated effector memory CD45RA+ cells. Study-wide points: Read depth was anticipated to influence clonotype sharing among donors.

The germline V gene encodes CDR1 SGHDN and CDR2 FVKESK. Trimming pared 1 base from V and 0 bases from J, leaving 13 bases between. The CDR3 contains 17 residues. Method: immunoSEQ multiplex PCR; TCRdb's copy keeps in-frame clones and lacks some. The profile shows 700,000 to 950,000 clones, approximately 96% of them singletons. Sequencing was carried out using naive CD8+ T cells sorted from blood. The clonotype originates from a man aged 25-45 years in good health. This chain links TRBV14 with TRBJ1-3; D is unclear. CDR3 residues: CASSQAPETISGNTIYF. CDR3 DNA: TGTGCCAGCAGCCAAGCCCCCGAGACGATCTCTGGAAACACCATATATTTT.